This is a list of T cell receptor beta chains from one sample in a study of post-analysis software for immune sequencing data. In TCRdb, the PCR reads were re-called with MiXCR into one record per CDR3 protein. The sample has approximately 730,000 distinct CDR3 sequences; roughly 29% are singletons. Sequencing was performed on blood. The source is a girl aged 10-17 years with multiple sclerosis. CDR3s include the opening cysteine and the closing phenylalanine or tryptophan. The D gene is left open where the match is weak. Expanded clones get a size class; other rows say once, few or many, or leave the size out.

clone size: few
V gene: TRBV3-1
D gene: TRBD1
J gene: TRBJ1-2
CDR3 protein: CASSHGQGNYGYTF
CDR3 DNA: TGTGCCAGCAGCCACGGACAGGGAAACTATGGCTACACCTTC

clone size: few
V gene: TRBV5-6
D gene: .
J gene: TRBJ2-7
CDR3 protein: CASSVGAFGEQYF
CDR3 DNA: TGTGCCAGCAGCGTCGGGGCATTCGGTGAGCAGTACTTC

clone size: few
V gene: TRBV6-6
D gene: TRBD1
J gene: TRBJ1-2
CDR3 protein: CASSLTGAASNYGYTF
CDR3 DNA: TGTGCCAGCAGCTTAACAGGGGCGGCCAGCAACTATGGCTACACCTTC

clone size: few
V gene: TRBV5-4
D gene: .
J gene: TRBJ2-2
CDR3 protein: CASSGASGRGTGELFF
CDR3 DNA: TGTGCCAGCAGCGGGGCCAGCGGACGCGGCACCGGGGAGCTGTTTTTT

clone size: .
V gene: TRBV20-1
D gene: .
J gene: TRBJ2-5
CDR3 protein: CSARDDALRETQYF
CDR3 DNA: TGCAGTGCTAGAGATGACGCCCTTAGGGAGACCCAGTACTTC

clone size: few
V gene: TRBV10-1
D gene: .
J gene: TRBJ2-7
CDR3 protein: CASSAPQSGEVEQYF
CDR3 DNA: TGCGCCAGCAGTGCCCCCCAATCAGGGGAGGTCGAGCAGTACTTC

clone size: few
V gene: TRBV10-1
D gene: TRBD2
J gene: TRBJ2-4
CDR3 protein: CASSESSGTRRSIQYF
CDR3 DNA: TGCGCCAGCAGTGAGTCGAGCGGGACTAGACGAAGCATTCAGTACTTC

clone size: .
V gene: TRBV29-1
D gene: .
J gene: TRBJ1-2
CDR3 protein: CSADSPYGYTF
CDR3 DNA: TGCAGCGCGGACAGCCCGTATGGCTACACCTTC

clone size: .
V gene: TRBV20-1
D gene: TRBD1
J gene: TRBJ1-1
CDR3 protein: CSAQPGQTTEAFF
CDR3 DNA: TGCAGTGCGCAACCGGGACAGACCACTGAAGCTTTCTTT

clone size: .
V gene: TRBV29-1
D gene: .
J gene: TRBJ1-2
CDR3 protein: CSVPRPPRGYTF
CDR3 DNA: TGCAGCGTGCCGAGACCCCCCCGTGGCTACACCTTC

clone size: few
V gene: TRBV9
D gene: TRBD2
J gene: TRBJ2-3
CDR3 protein: CASSLETGTSGGSLPDTQYF
CDR3 DNA: TGTGCCAGCAGCCTCGAAACCGGGACTAGCGGGGGATCCCTCCCAGATACGCAGTATTTT

clone size: .
V gene: TRBV7-9
D gene: .
J gene: TRBJ2-7
CDR3 protein: CASSGARGEQYF
CDR3 DNA: TGTGCCAGCAGCGGTGCTCGGGGTGAGCAGTACTTC

clone size: .
V gene: TRBV19
D gene: .
J gene: TRBJ2-3
CDR3 protein: CASSMGGADTDTQYF
CDR3 DNA: TGTGCCAGTAGTATGGGGGGGGCCGACACAGATACGCAGTATTTT

clone size: .
V gene: TRBV2
D gene: .
J gene: TRBJ1-1
CDR3 protein: CATSVGTEAFF
CDR3 DNA: TGTGCCACCTCAGTAGGCACTGAAGCTTTCTTT

clone size: many
V gene: TRBV18
D gene: .
J gene: TRBJ2-7
CDR3 protein: CASSPAGASSYEQYF
CDR3 DNA: TGTGCCAGCTCACCGGCAGGGGCCTCCTCCTACGAGCAGTACTTC

clone size: .
V gene: TRBV5-1
D gene: .
J gene: TRBJ2-5
CDR3 protein: CASSPTGDTRRYNEQYF
CDR3 DNA: TGCGCCAGCAGCCCGACCGGGGACACCCGAAGATACAATGAGCAGTACTTC

clone size: .
V gene: TRBV5-1
D gene: TRBD1
J gene: TRBJ1-6
CDR3 protein: CASSTTGGGSPLHF
CDR3 DNA: TGCGCCAGCAGCACGACAGGGGGTGGTTCACCCCTCCACTTT

clone size: few
V gene: TRBV9
D gene: .
J gene: TRBJ2-7
CDR3 protein: CASSQALGYEQYF
CDR3 DNA: TGTGCCAGCAGCCAGGCCCTCGGCTACGAGCAGTACTTC

clone size: .
V gene: TRBV29-1
D gene: .
J gene: TRBJ2-7
CDR3 protein: CSVPQGLNEQYF
CDR3 DNA: TGCAGCGTTCCGCAGGGTTTGAATGAGCAGTACTTC

clone size: .
V gene: TRBV4-3
D gene: TRBD1
J gene: TRBJ2-1
CDR3 protein: CTSSQGQGAYNEQFF
CDR3 DNA: TGCACCAGCAGCCAAGGGCAGGGGGCCTACAATGAGCAGTTCTTC

clone size: few
V gene: TRBV12-5
D gene: TRBD2
J gene: TRBJ2-1
CDR3 protein: CASGHSQTSGRTGEQFF
CDR3 DNA: TGTGCTAGTGGCCATTCTCAGACTAGCGGGAGGACAGGTGAGCAGTTCTTC

clone size: .
V gene: TRBV27
D gene: .
J gene: TRBJ1-4
CDR3 protein: CASSLRRTETNEKLFF
CDR3 DNA: TGTGCCAGCAGCCTAAGGCGGACAGAAACTAATGAAAAACTGTTTTTT

clone size: few
V gene: TRBV7-8
D gene: .
J gene: TRBJ1-2
CDR3 protein: CASSFVINYGYTF
CDR3 DNA: TGTGCCAGCAGCTTCGTCATCAACTATGGCTACACCTTC

clone size: .
V gene: TRBV10-3
D gene: .
J gene: TRBJ1-2
CDR3 protein: CAIRERDVYGYTF
CDR3 DNA: TGTGCCATCAGGGAGCGGGACGTCTATGGCTACACCTTC

clone size: .
V gene: TRBV9
D gene: .
J gene: TRBJ2-5
CDR3 protein: CASSVGGGLETQYF
CDR3 DNA: TGTGCCAGCAGCGTAGGGGGGGGCTTGGAGACCCAGTACTTC

clone size: .
V gene: TRBV28
D gene: .
J gene: TRBJ1-5
CDR3 protein: CASSPPTGHSSNQPQHF
CDR3 DNA: TGTGCCAGCAGCCCACCAACGGGACACAGTAGCAATCAGCCCCAGCATTTT

clone size: .
V gene: TRBV9
D gene: .
J gene: TRBJ2-1
CDR3 protein: CASSVGDGFYNEQFF
CDR3 DNA: TGTGCCAGCAGCGTAGGGGACGGCTTTTACAATGAGCAGTTCTTC

clone size: .
V gene: TRBV6-5
D gene: TRBD2
J gene: TRBJ2-1
CDR3 protein: CASSYGKRGTVYNEQFF
CDR3 DNA: TGTGCCAGCAGTTATGGGAAGCGGGGTACTGTCTACAATGAGCAGTTCTTC

clone size: .
V gene: TRBV6-5
D gene: .
J gene: TRBJ1-2
CDR3 protein: CASSYGGGGSPYGYTF
CDR3 DNA: TGTGCCAGCAGTTACGGCGGGGGAGGGTCACCCTATGGCTACACCTTC

clone size: many
V gene: TRBV20-1
D gene: .
J gene: TRBJ2-1
CDR3 protein: CSAAKRALSEQFF
CDR3 DNA: TGCAGTGCGGCCAAGCGGGCCCTTAGTGAGCAGTTCTTC

clone size: few
V gene: TRBV12-3/TRBV12-4
D gene: .
J gene: TRBJ2-1
CDR3 protein: CASVRMVGDEQFF
CDR3 DNA: TGTGCCAGCGTCAGGATGGTGGGCGATGAGCAGTTCTTC

clone size: few
V gene: TRBV7-9
D gene: .
J gene: TRBJ1-2
CDR3 protein: CASSRDTSYGYTF
CDR3 DNA: TGTGCCAGCAGTCGGGACACCAGCTATGGCTACACCTTC

clone size: .
V gene: TRBV20-1
D gene: .
J gene: TRBJ2-7
CDR3 protein: CSARRGTAYEQYF
CDR3 DNA: TGCAGTGCCCGACGGGGGACGGCCTACGAGCAGTACTTC

clone size: few
V gene: TRBV29-1
D gene: .
J gene: TRBJ1-2
CDR3 protein: CSVPSRLAATKGYTF
CDR3 DNA: TGCAGCGTCCCCTCACGACTAGCGGCAACGAAGGGCTACACCTTC

clone size: .
V gene: TRBV5-1
D gene: TRBD1
J gene: TRBJ2-7
CDR3 protein: CASSWDRRQYF
CDR3 DNA: TGCGCCAGCAGCTGGGACAGGAGGCAGTACTTC

clone size: few
V gene: TRBV5-1
D gene: .
J gene: TRBJ1-2
CDR3 protein: CASSPSDTVDGYTF
CDR3 DNA: TGCGCCAGCAGCCCATCCGACACGGTGGATGGCTACACCTTC

clone size: few
V gene: TRBV29-1
D gene: .
J gene: TRBJ1-1
CDR3 protein: CSAWPKRGTEAFF
CDR3 DNA: TGCAGCGCGTGGCCAAAACGAGGGACTGAAGCTTTCTTT

clone size: .
V gene: TRBV24-1
D gene: .
J gene: TRBJ1-5
CDR3 protein: CATSEPGGDQPQHF
CDR3 DNA: TGTGCCACCAGTGAACCCGGGGGGGATCAGCCCCAGCATTTT

clone size: .
V gene: TRBV6-1
D gene: TRBD2
J gene: TRBJ2-3
CDR3 protein: CASSAAGTSGRIPFSTDTQYF
CDR3 DNA: TGTGCCAGCAGTGCCGCCGGGACTAGCGGGAGAATACCATTTAGCACAGATACGCAGTATTTT

clone size: .
V gene: TRBV5-1
D gene: .
J gene: TRBJ1-3
CDR3 protein: CASMLQPGNTIYF
CDR3 DNA: TGCGCCAGCATGCTACAACCTGGAAACACCATATATTTT

clone size: few
V gene: TRBV20-1
D gene: TRBD2
J gene: TRBJ2-7
CDR3 protein: CSARVPSGNYEQYF
CDR3 DNA: TGCAGTGCTAGAGTCCCTAGCGGAAACTACGAGCAGTACTTC

clone size: few
V gene: TRBV9
D gene: .
J gene: TRBJ1-4
CDR3 protein: CASSVEGANEKLFF
CDR3 DNA: TGTGCCAGCAGCGTAGAGGGGGCTAATGAAAAACTGTTTTTT